This is a list of T cell receptor beta chains from one sample in a study of T-cell reconstitution after alpha-beta-depleted transplantation in children. TCRdb used MiXCR to reprocess the PCR reads, holding one entry per CDR3 protein. The sample lists hundreds of thousands of distinct CDR3 sequences, around 17% occurring once. The starting material was PBMCs, mostly from graft donor cells, obtained 360 days after TCRalphabeta/CD19-depleted stem cell transplant. The receptors stem from a male patient younger than 18 who had a stem cell transplant for acute lymphoblastic leukemia, so the T cells may come from the graft donor. CDR3s include the opening cysteine and the closing phenylalanine or tryptophan.

>TRBV27|TRBJ2-5
CASSLIASGGSRYF
>TRBV9|TRBJ2-7
CASSVEGTRWGEQYF
>TRBV24-1|TRBJ2-7
CATSAGAGYEQYF
>TRBV5-1|TRBJ2-4
CASSLARDMNGSSDIQYF
>TRBV20-1|TRBJ2-7
CSATLPPYEQYF
>TRBV9|TRBJ1-2
CASSALVPNYGYTF
>TRBV5-1|TRBJ1-4
CASSRGETGGGEKLFF
>TRBV12-5|TRBJ2-7
CASALDSSSYEQYF
>TRBV7-2|TRBJ2-5
CASSRREGPETQYF
>TRBV15|TRBJ2-2
CATSRVRTELAGGRGTGELFF
>TRBV11-2|TRBJ2-5
CASSSSHQETQYF
>TRBV7-9|TRBJ2-7
CASSSRSIRTGEQYF
>TRBV6-5|TRBJ2-1
CASSERGNEQFF
>TRBV14|TRBJ2-1
CASSQEVVGNEQFF
>TRBV12-3/TRBV12-4|TRBJ2-5
CASSLGQGYETQYF
>TRBV12-3/TRBV12-4|TRBJ2-7
CASGARTGRYEQYF
>TRBV9|TRBJ2-1
CASSGRDRPYNEQFF
>TRBV7-9|TRBJ2-7
CASSLAGVSPYEQYF
>TRBV12-3/TRBV12-4|TRBJ1-2
CASSLGRRDGYTF
>TRBV10-3|TRBJ2-3
CAISKSGQGGADTQYF
>TRBV24-1|TRBJ2-7
CATSGGTSGYEQYF
>TRBV30|TRBJ2-1
CAWSPRDYISPEQFF
>TRBV20-1|TRBJ2-2
CSARDRQGVLRDTGELFF
>TRBV7-8|TRBJ2-7
CASSLPWGLAGVVGAYEQYF
>TRBV29-1|TRBJ2-7
CSVRDSISYEQYF
>TRBV4-1|TRBJ2-2
CASSHDKTGVTANTGELFF
>TRBV4-2|TRBJ1-2
CASSQVATGPYGYTF
>TRBV28|TRBJ1-6
CASTPDRGSYNSPLHF
>TRBV15|TRBJ2-7
CATSRDLRVSYEQYF
>TRBV6-1|TRBJ2-2
CASSEPYTGELFF
>TRBV6-6|TRBJ2-6
CASSSPSRVPGANVLTF
>TRBV11-1|TRBJ2-2
CASSRGLAGRFNTGELFF
>TRBV12-3/TRBV12-4|TRBJ2-1
CASSFITDEQFF
>TRBV5-6|TRBJ2-2
CASKRRTSGSFGELFF
>TRBV5-1|TRBJ2-7
CASSLDQEGHEQYF
>TRBV4-1|TRBJ2-1
CASSQGRDLEQFF
>TRBV5-1|TRBJ1-2
CASSFHTPPGQGIYGYTF
>TRBV29-1|TRBJ2-3
CSVPTGPLTDTQYF
>TRBV12-3/TRBV12-4|TRBJ2-2
CASSTWGGEPGELFF
>TRBV5-1|TRBJ2-2
CASSLERTSGVSGELFF
>TRBV6-8|TRBJ2-1
CASSRSGGRAWDEQFF
>TRBV29-1|TRBJ2-7
CSVEDRIYEQYF
>TRBV20-1|TRBJ1-5
CSARSGQDPSNQPQHF
>TRBV5-1|TRBJ2-7
CASSFPRYSGPISYEQYF
>TRBV5-6|TRBJ2-7
CASSFFSGRFSYEQYF
>TRBV12-3/TRBV12-4|TRBJ2-2
CASSPRENTGELFF
>TRBV19|TRBJ1-5
CASSIVGLYSYRPQHF
>TRBV5-1|TRBJ1-3
CASSLTTGNTIYF
>TRBV29-1|TRBJ2-2
CSVLDREGIRAFSTGELFF